A single TCR beta chain is shown here with its context. TCRdb keeps only in-frame clones here, not all; method: immunoSEQ multiplex PCR. Here the sample spans around 130,000 clones, 85% to 90% being singletons. The CDR3 spans 16 residues. Germline values: CDR1 SEHNR, CDR2 FQNEAQ (reference sequence). V shed 3 bases and J 3 bases; nucleotides not matched to a gene: 6. This sample was included in a study of blood T cell repertoires in COVID-19. Turning to the study itself: Acute and convalescent COVID-19 samples came from the United States, Italy and Spain.

The gene calls are TRBV7-9 and TRBJ2-1, with TRBD1 matching 9 bases. The sample taken for sequencing was peripheral blood. The sequence came from a man aged 45-65 years with active or convalescent COVID-19. CDR3 region: CASSFGTGRNYNEQFF. The CDR3 bases are TGTGCCAGCAGCTTTGGGACAGGGCGTAACTACAATGAGCAGTTCTTC.